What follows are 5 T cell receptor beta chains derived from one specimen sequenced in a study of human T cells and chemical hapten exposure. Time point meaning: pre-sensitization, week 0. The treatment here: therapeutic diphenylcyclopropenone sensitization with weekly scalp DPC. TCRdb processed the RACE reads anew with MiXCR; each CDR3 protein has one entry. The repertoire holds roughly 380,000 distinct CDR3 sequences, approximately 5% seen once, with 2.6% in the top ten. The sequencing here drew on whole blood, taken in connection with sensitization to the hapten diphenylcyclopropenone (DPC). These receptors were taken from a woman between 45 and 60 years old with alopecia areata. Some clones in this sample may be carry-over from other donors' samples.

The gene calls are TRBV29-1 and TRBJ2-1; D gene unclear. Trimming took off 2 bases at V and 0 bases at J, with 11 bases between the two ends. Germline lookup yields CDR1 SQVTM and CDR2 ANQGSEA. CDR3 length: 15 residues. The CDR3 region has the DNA TGCAGCGTTGAAAGTAGCAGGAGCTCCTACAATGAGCAGTTCTTC. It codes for CSVESSRSSYNEQFF.

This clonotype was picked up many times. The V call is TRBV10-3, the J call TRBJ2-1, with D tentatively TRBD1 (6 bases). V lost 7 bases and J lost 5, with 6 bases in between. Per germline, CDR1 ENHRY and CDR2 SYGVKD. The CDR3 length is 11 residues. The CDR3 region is CAIKGDNEQFF. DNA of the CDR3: TGTGCCATCAAGGGGGACAATGAGCAGTTCTTC.

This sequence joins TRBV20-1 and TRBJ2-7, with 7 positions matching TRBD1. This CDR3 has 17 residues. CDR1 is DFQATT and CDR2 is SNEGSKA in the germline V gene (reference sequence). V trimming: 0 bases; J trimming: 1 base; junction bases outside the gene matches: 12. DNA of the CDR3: TGCAGTGCTAGAGATCACCGTGCCCCGACAGGGTCCTACGAGCAGTACTTC. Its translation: CSARDHRAPTGSYEQYF.

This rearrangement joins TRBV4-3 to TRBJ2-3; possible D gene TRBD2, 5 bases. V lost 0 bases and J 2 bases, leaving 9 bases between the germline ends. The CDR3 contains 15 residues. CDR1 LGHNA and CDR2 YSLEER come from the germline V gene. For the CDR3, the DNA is TGCGCCAGCAGCCAAGATAAGACTAACACAGATACGCAGTATTTT. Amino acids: CASSQDKTNTDTQYF.

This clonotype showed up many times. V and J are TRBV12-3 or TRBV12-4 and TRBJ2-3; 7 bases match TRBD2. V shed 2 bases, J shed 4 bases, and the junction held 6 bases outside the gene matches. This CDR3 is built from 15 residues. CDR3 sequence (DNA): TGTGCCAGCAGTTTATCCCCTAGCGGTTCAGATACGCAGTATTTT. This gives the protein CASSLSPSGSDTQYF.